Shown below are 17 T cell receptor beta chains from a single sample sequenced in a study of blood T cell repertoires in COVID-19. Clones were read by immunoSEQ multiplex PCR, and TCRdb kept only the in-frame ones, dropping some. The sample consists of about 240,000 clones, 86% of them appearing once. The specimen sequenced was peripheral blood. Source of these receptors: an elderly man with acute or convalescent COVID-19.

The chain couples TRBV28 to TRBJ2-1; 7 bases are shared with TRBD1. This CDR3 is built from 16 residues. V lost 6 bases to trimming and J lost 1 base; unmatched junction nucleotides: 9. The germline gives CDR1 MDHEN, CDR2 SYDVKM. CDR3 DNA: TGTGCCAGCAGCCACCCAGGGGGAAGGTCCTACAATGAGCAGTTCTTC. Encoded protein: CASSHPGGRSYNEQFF.

The V gene is TRBV7-2, the J gene TRBJ2-3; D is possibly TRBD1 (6 bases). V lost 4 bases to trimming and J lost 0 bases, with 14 bases between them. Per the germline V gene, CDR1 is SGHTA and CDR2 is FQGNSA. The CDR3 contains 16 residues. CDR3 region: CASSSGQPLSTDTQYF. CDR3 nucleotides: TGTGCCAGCAGCTCCGGACAGCCTCTTAGCACAGATACGCAGTATTTT.

CDR3 amino acids: CASSLARGGVGTEAFF. Written as DNA, the CDR3 is TGTGCCAGCAGTTTAGCCAGGGGAGGGGTTGGCACTGAAGCTTTCTTT. The V call is TRBV27, the J call TRBJ1-1; weak D call: TRBD1 (6 bases). CDR3 length: 16 amino acids. Germline V CDR1 and CDR2: MNHEY, SMNVEV (reference sequence). The germline V and J ends were trimmed by 2 bases and 4 bases, with 17 bases remaining between them.

The chain links TRBV24-1 to TRBJ1-2, with D tentatively TRBD1 (5 bases). This CDR3 is built from 17 residues. Germline CDR1 and CDR2: KGHDR and SFDVKD. With 8 bases removed from V and 3 bases from J, the gap between germline ends came to 24 bases. The CDR3 spells CATTPGPGGGKDYGYTF. Here the CDR3 DNA reads TGTGCCACCACCCCTGGACCCGGGGGAGGAAAAGACTATGGCTACACCTTC.

The J gene is TRBJ1-5, the V gene TRBV19, with D possibly matching TRBD1 (5 bases). V lost 7 bases and J 3 bases, leaving 10 bases between the germline ends. The CDR3 is made up of 13 amino acids. CDR1 and CDR2 (germline): LNHDA, SQIVND (reference sequence). The CDR3 DNA follows: TGTGCCAGTACCCCAGGGATCAATCAGCCCCAGCATTTT. It yields the protein CASTPGINQPQHF.

V and J are TRBV2 and TRBJ2-3; D remains ambiguous. The CDR3 consists of 15 residues. The ends were cut back, 3 bases at V and 2 bases at J, with 12 bases in the middle. The germline CDR1 and CDR2 sequences are SNHLY and FYNNEI. The CDR3 DNA reads as TGTGCCAGCAGTGATACTCCACCCCCCACAGATACGCAGTATTTT. Protein: CASSDTPPPTDTQYF. The variable domain in full, completed from reference TRBV2 and TRBJ2-3, reads EPEVTQTPSHQVTQMGQEVILRCVPISNHLYFYWYRQILGQKVEFLVSFYNNEISEKSEIFDDQFSVERPDGSNFTLKIRSTKLEDSAMYFCASSDTPPPTDTQYFGPGTRLTVL.

This chain links TRBV29-1 with TRBJ1-1; weak D call: TRBD1 (5 bases). Germline V gene lookup returns CDR1 SQVTM and CDR2 ANQGSEA. The CDR3 consists of 12 residues. Trimming took off 3 bases at V and 4 bases at J, with 9 bases between the two ends. The CDR3 protein is CSVDRGSTEAFF. CDR3 nucleotides: TGCAGCGTTGATCGGGGGAGCACTGAAGCTTTCTTT.

The J gene is TRBJ1-4, the V gene TRBV7-9, with TRBD1 identical over 7 bases. The trim removed 3 bases at V and 0 bases at J, leaving 7 bases unmatched. The CDR3 spans 17 residues. Germline assignment: CDR1 SEHNR and CDR2 FQNEAQ (reference sequence). For the CDR3, the DNA is TGTGCCAGCAGCTTGGACCACAGGGGTGCAACTAATGAAAAACTGTTTTTT. Encoded protein: CASSLDHRGATNEKLFF.

This chain joins TRBV6-5 and TRBJ1-3, with D possibly matching TRBD1 (5 bases). The CDR3 runs 14 residues. The germline V gene has CDR1 MNHEY and CDR2 SVGAGI. The V and J ends lost 7 bases and 1 base respectively, with 11 bases between them. CDR3 coding DNA: TGTGCCAGCAACCCCGGGGGGTCTGGAAACACCATATATTTT. Protein sequence: CASNPGGSGNTIYF.

This clone was seen a handful of times. The rearrangement uses TRBV2 and TRBJ2-2; TRBD2 agrees at 8 bases. The CDR3 extends over 13 amino acids. Trimming at V came to 7 bases and at J to 6 bases, leaving 4 bases not matched to a gene. The germline V gene has CDR1 SNHLY and CDR2 FYNNEI. CDR3 sequence reads: CASTGLASGELFF. In nucleotides, the CDR3 is TGTGCCAGCACCGGACTAGCTTCCGGGGAGCTGTTTTTT.

This chain links TRBV7-3 with TRBJ2-3; D is possibly TRBD2 (6 bases). The germline gives CDR1 SGHTA, CDR2 FQGTGA. The CDR3 contains 14 residues. V lost 5 bases, J lost 4 bases, and 13 bases lay in between. The CDR3 loop is CASSPPGVSDTQYF. The CDR3, as DNA: TGTGCCAGCAGCCCCCCGGGAGTCTCAGATACGCAGTATTTT.

V usage is TRBV19 and J usage is TRBJ2-4; 10 bases are shared with TRBD2. Germline loops: CDR1 LNHDA, CDR2 SQIVND (reference sequence). V gave up 4 bases and J gave up 0 bases; unmatched junction bases: 6. The CDR3 is 17 amino acids. The CDR3 loop is CASSTSGSSLAKNIQYF. The CDR3 nucleotides read TGTGCCAGTAGTACTAGCGGGAGTTCTTTAGCCAAAAACATTCAGTACTTC.

The chain joins TRBV6-1 to TRBJ1-2; D unclear. The germline gives CDR1 MNHNS, CDR2 SASEGT. V was shortened by 3 bases and J by 0 bases, with 8 bases between the two germline ends. This CDR3 contains 14 residues. The CDR3 DNA follows: TGTGCCAGCAGTGAGCCGCTAGCTAACTATGGCTACACCTTC. Encoded protein: CASSEPLANYGYTF.

V and J are TRBV7-2 and TRBJ2-2, with TRBD1 matching 8 bases. The CDR3 consists of 14 residues. In germline, CDR1 is SGHTA, CDR2 FQGNSA. Trimming cost V 1 base and J 6 bases; bases outside gene matches: 1. CDR3 sequence (DNA): TGTGCCAGCAGCTTAGGACAGGGGTCCGGGGAGCTGTTTTTT. It translates to CASSLGQGSGELFF. Together with reference TRBV7-2 and TRBJ2-2, the CDR3 gives the full variable domain: GAGVSQSPSNKVTEKGKDVELRCDPISGHTALYWYRQSLGQGLEFLIYFQGNSAPDKSGLPSDRFSAERTGGSVSTLTIQRTQQEDSAVYLCASSLGQGSGELFFGEGSRLTVL.

The V call is TRBV11-2, the J call TRBJ2-3; D is unclear. The CDR3 is 13 amino acids. Germline CDR1 is SGHAT and CDR2 is FQNNGV. Deletions cut 5 bases from V and 1 base from J, with 7 bases between. This CDR3 reads CASSLRGTDTQYF. CDR3 coding DNA: TGTGCCAGCAGCCTACGGGGCACAGATACGCAGTATTTT. Variable domain in full (rest from reference TRBV11-2 and TRBJ2-3): EAGVAQSPRYKIIEKRQSVAFWCNPISGHATLYWYQQILGQGPKLLIQFQNNGVVDDSQLPKDRFSAERLKGVDSTLKIQPAKLEDSAVYLCASSLRGTDTQYFGPGTRLTVL.

The CDR3 loop is CASSAPGQGWGTEAFF. The CDR3 bases are TGTGCCAGCAGTGCTCCGGGACAGGGTTGGGGCACTGAAGCTTTCTTT. The V and J genes are TRBV28 and TRBJ1-1; TRBD1 agrees at 9 bases. This CDR3 has 16 amino acids. Germline trimming cut 5 bases from V and 4 bases from J; bases unmatched to any gene: 11. The germline gives CDR1 MDHEN, CDR2 SYDVKM. Combining the CDR3 with reference TRBV28 and TRBJ1-1 gives the whole variable domain DVKVTQSSRYLVKRTGEKVFLECVQDMDHENMFWYRQDPGLGLRLIYFSYDVKMKEKGDIPEGYSVSREKKERFSLILESASTNQTSMYLCASSAPGQGWGTEAFFGQGTRLTVV.

This clone was recorded a few times. The CDR3 nucleotides read TGTGCCAGTAGTCAGGGTTGGGTCACTGAAGCTTTCTTT. It translates to CASSQGWVTEAFF. The genes are TRBV19 and TRBJ1-1; TRBD1 is a possible D gene (5 bases). The V end was cut by 5 bases, the J end by 4 bases, with 11 bases between. The CDR3 extends over 13 amino acids. Germline values: CDR1 LNHDA, CDR2 SQIVND (reference sequence). Together with reference TRBV19 and TRBJ1-1, the CDR3 gives the full variable domain: DGGITQSPKYLFRKEGQNVTLSCEQNLNHDAMYWYRQDPGQGLRLIYYSQIVNDFQKGDIAEGYSVSREKKESFPLTVTSAQKNPTAFYLCASSQGWVTEAFFGQGTRLTVV.